Shown below are 9 T cell receptor beta chains from a single sample sequenced in a study of blood T cell repertoires in COVID-19. The assay was immunoSEQ multiplex PCR, and TCRdb's table has in-frame clones only and misses some. The table records about 260,000 clones, approximately 86% of them present only once. Material for sequencing was peripheral blood. These receptors were taken from a human donor in a cohort sampled during active COVID-19.

This clone was seen a few times. The rearrangement uses TRBV4-3 and TRBJ1-4, with unresolved D. Germline loops: CDR1 LGHNA, CDR2 YSLEER. The CDR3 consists of 18 residues. Trimming stripped 0 bases from V and 7 bases from J, with 21 bases between. The CDR3 spells CASSQDPARVLRVEKLFF. Here the CDR3 DNA reads TGCGCCAGCAGCCAAGACCCCGCCCGGGTGCTCAGAGTTGAAAAACTGTTTTTT.

The genes are TRBV21-1 and TRBJ1-1; the table's D gene call, TRBD1, was not cross checked with the DNA. TRBV21-1 is marked as a pseudogene. This CDR3 region has 15 residues. The CDR3 sequence is CASSNYRGLGTEAFF. CDR3 sequence (DNA): TGTGCCAGCAGCAACTACAGGGGGTTGGGCACTGAAGCTTTCTTT.

The CDR3 region is CASSLAEVEQYF. CDR3 coding DNA: TGTGCCAGCAGCTTAGCGGAGGTCGAGCAGTACTTC. The chain is built from TRBV7-2 and TRBJ2-7, with a tentative D call TRBD2 (5 bases). CDR1 SGHTA and CDR2 FQGNSA come from the germline V gene. The CDR3 covers 12 residues. Trimming cost V 0 bases and J 6 bases, with 6 bases left between them.

The V call is TRBV11-2, the J call TRBJ2-4; a weak D match, TRBD2 (5 bases). Trimming shortened V by 4 bases and J by 0 bases, and 10 bases separated the two germline ends. The V gene's germline CDR1 is SGHAT and CDR2 FQNNGV. CDR3 length: 15 residues. The CDR3 region is CASSSTGLAKNIQYF. CDR3 nucleotides: TGTGCCAGCAGCTCCACTGGACTAGCCAAAAACATTCAGTACTTC.

The chain has TRBV5-6 and TRBJ1-2, with D uncertain. The CDR3 runs to 14 residues. CDR1 and CDR2 from the germline V gene are SGHDT and YYEEEE. V was trimmed by 1 base and J by 4 bases, leaving 11 bases between them. CDR3: CASSLFAGSYGYTF. The CDR3 nucleotides are TGTGCCAGCAGCTTGTTCGCAGGAAGCTATGGCTACACCTTC.

This chain uses TRBV9 with TRBJ2-3; maybe TRBD2 (5 bases). The CDR3 is made up of 15 amino acids. V was pared by 0 bases and J by 2 bases, with 10 bases between. Germline CDR1 and CDR2: SGDLS and YYNGEE. The CDR3 is CASSVEDWYTDTQYF. In DNA, the CDR3 is TGTGCCAGCAGCGTAGAGGACTGGTACACAGATACGCAGTATTTT.

The chain employs TRBV6-2 or TRBV6-3 and TRBJ1-4, with 10 bases that match TRBD1. This CDR3 contains 14 residues. V shed 4 bases, J shed 8 bases, and the junction held 4 bases outside the gene matches. CDR1 and CDR2 from the germline V gene are MNHEY and SVGEGT. The CDR3 loop is CASSSGTGVEKLFF. For the CDR3, the DNA is TGTGCCAGCAGTTCCGGGACAGGGGTCGAAAAACTGTTTTTT.

V gene TRBV6-5 combines with J gene TRBJ2-7; D possibly corresponds to TRBD1 (6 bases). CDR1 is MNHEY and CDR2 is SVGAGI in the germline V gene. Trimming stripped 6 bases from V and 7 bases from J, with 13 bases between. The CDR3 runs to 12 residues. The CDR3 sequence is CASREEDREQYF. In DNA, the CDR3 is TGTGCCAGCAGGGAGGAGGACAGAGAGCAGTACTTC.

The genes are TRBV14 and TRBJ2-7; tentatively, D is TRBD2 (6 bases). Trimming removed 4 bases from V and 7 bases from J, with 11 bases in between. CDR1 is SGHDN and CDR2 is FVKESK in the germline V gene. This CDR3 region has 12 residues. Written as DNA, the CDR3 is TGTGCCAGCAGCCCGAGCCGGGGGGAGCAGTACTTC. Its translation: CASSPSRGEQYF.